This passage covers 11 T cell receptor beta chains from one sample sequenced in a study of T cell changes during pregnancy in multiple sclerosis (dated 2019 in TCRdb). Libraries came from the immunoSEQ multiplex PCR assay. TCRdb limited this immuneACCESS table to in-frame rearrangements with V and J called. A share of clones is missing; checked studies link under half to unresolved V genes, and the rest is unexplained. The sample table shows 30,000 to 45,000 clones, and roughly 89% are seen once. Of the sample, roughly 6.1% is held by the ten largest clones. Sequencing was performed on CD8+ T cells from peripheral blood mononuclear cells, taken in the second trimester of pregnancy. Receptors were obtained from a female donor with multiple sclerosis, enrolled in a pregnancy study.

CDR3 protein: CASSGRERANTQYF. In DNA, the CDR3 is TGCGCCAGCAGCGGACGGGAGCGGGCTAATACGCAGTATTTT. The J gene is TRBJ2-3, the V gene TRBV5-1; tentative D call: TRBD2 (6 bases). The ends were cut back, 4 bases at V and 7 bases at J, with 16 bases in the middle. The germline gives CDR1 SGHRS, CDR2 YFSETQ. This CDR3 comprises 14 residues.

V is TRBV7-6 and J is TRBJ2-5; no reliable D call. Per the germline V gene, CDR1 is SGHVS and CDR2 is FNYEAQ. V was shortened by 2 bases and J by 1 base, with 11 bases between the two germline ends. CDR3 size: 15 residues. In nucleotides, the CDR3 is TGTGCCAGCAGCTTAAACGCGTATAGCCAAGAGACCCAGTACTTC. This sequence encodes CASSLNAYSQETQYF.

CDR3 sequence (DNA): TGTGCCAGCAGTTACTCCGGGCGGGGCACTGAAGCTTTCTTT. Translated, it gives CASSYSGRGTEAFF. The V and J genes are TRBV6-5 and TRBJ1-1; D gene uncertain. Looked up from germline, CDR1 is MNHEY and CDR2 is SVGAGI. V lost 0 bases, J lost 4 bases, and 9 bases lay in between. This CDR3 comprises 14 residues.

This clone was picked up a small number of times. The chain is built from TRBV7-7 and TRBJ2-7; the D is unclear. Germline loops: CDR1 SSHAT, CDR2 FNYEAQ (reference sequence). This CDR3 spans 13 amino acids. The V end was cut by 5 bases, the J end by 2 bases, with 10 bases between. The CDR3 reads CASSPRGPYEQYF. CDR3 coding DNA: TGTGCCAGCAGCCCGAGAGGCCCCTACGAGCAGTACTTC.

This clone was seen just once. The chain couples TRBV5-6 to TRBJ2-7; D is unresolved. Per germline, CDR1 SGHDT and CDR2 YYEEEE. Trimming stripped 0 bases from V and 5 bases from J, with 9 bases between. CDR3 size: 13 residues. The DNA of the CDR3 is TGTGCCAGCAGCTTGGACTCGATCCACGAGCAGTACTTC. It translates to CASSLDSIHEQYF.

The chain is built from TRBV27 and TRBJ2-7; 11 bases map to TRBD2. The CDR3 length is 17 residues. The J segment lost 1 base and the V segment lost 3 bases, leaving 8 bases of the junction unmatched. Germline V gives CDR1 MNHEY, CDR2 SMNVEV (reference sequence). The CDR3 DNA follows: TGTGCCAGCAGTTTTCAGCTAGCGGGGGGACCTTCCTACGAGCAGTACTTC. Its translation: CASSFQLAGGPSYEQYF.

This chain connects TRBV29-1 to TRBJ1-3; 11 nucleotides match TRBD1. The V gene end was trimmed by 0 bases and the J gene end by 0 bases; junction bases not matched to a gene: 10. The CDR3 covers 19 residues. Germline CDR1 reads SQVTM; CDR2 reads ANQGSEA. The CDR3 loop is CSVEDGGWTGGSSGNTIYF. Here the CDR3 DNA reads TGCAGCGTTGAAGATGGGGGATGGACAGGGGGCAGCTCTGGAAACACCATATATTTT. Supplemented by reference TRBV29-1 and TRBJ1-3, the full variable domain reads SAVISQKPSRDICQRGTSLTIQCQVDSQVTMMFWYRQQPGQSLTLIATANQGSEATYESGFVIDKFPISRPNLTFSTLTVSNMSPEDSSIYLCSVEDGGWTGGSSGNTIYFGEGSWLTVV.

The rearrangement uses TRBV16 and TRBJ2-7; 9 bases align to TRBD1. This CDR3 has 15 residues. Trimming at V came to 0 bases and at J to 3 bases, leaving 3 bases not matched to a gene. CDR1 is KGHSY and CDR2 is FQNENV in the germline V gene. CDR3 coding DNA: TGTGCCAGCAGCCAATCCCCGGGACAGGGCTACGAGCAGTACTTC. Residues: CASSQSPGQGYEQYF.

The chain joins TRBV7-6 to TRBJ2-1; TRBD2 aligns across 9 bases. The trim removed 5 bases at V and 9 bases at J, leaving 23 bases unmatched. Germline CDR1 SGHVS, CDR2 FNYEAQ. This CDR3 spans 19 amino acids. DNA of the CDR3: TGTGCCAGCAGCCTCAGTATGGGGGTTAGCGGGAGCCCGTCTGGTGAGCAGTTCTTC. Amino acid sequence: CASSLSMGVSGSPSGEQFF.

The chain links TRBV7-8 to TRBJ2-5, with D perhaps TRBD2 (7 bases). CDR3 length: 16 amino acids. V lost 1 base, J lost 5 bases, and 17 bases lay in between. The germline CDR1 and CDR2 sequences are SGHVS and FQNEAQ. Here the CDR3 DNA reads TGTGCCAGCAGCTTAGGGAGGGGGGGGATCGGGGAGACCCAGTACTTC. It encodes CASSLGRGGIGETQYF.

The V gene is TRBV7-9, the J gene TRBJ2-2; TRBD1 agrees at 10 bases. The CDR3 length is 16 residues. Germline assignment: CDR1 SEHNR and CDR2 FQNEAQ (reference sequence). The V gene end was trimmed by 1 base and the J gene end by 4 bases; junction bases not matched to a gene: 3. CDR3 sequence (DNA): TGTGCCAGCAGCTTAGAGGGGACAGGGGCCACCGGGGAGCTGTTTTTT. Encoded protein: CASSLEGTGATGELFF.